This paragraph covers one T cell receptor beta chain sequence. The antigen remains unidentified. This same CDR3 is encoded by further DNA sequences in the sample. This record comes from a study of cytomegalovirus exposure and HLA in healthy donors. Whole-study results and caveats: Later on, an analysis found that several of the most significant clusters appeared to be linked to common viral pathogens, which included parvovirus B19. With later analysis, a missense DCLRE1C variant became linked to TCR beta V- and J-gene trimming. More clonal expansion characterized HLA-associated TCR beta chains than equally common others in a later analysis. An analysis that was carried out later associated 17,000 or so TCR beta sequences with HLA alleles at 0.05 false discovery rate.

The PCR ran on 60 Vbeta and 13 Jbeta primers. Clones were read by immunoSEQ multiplex PCR, and TCRdb kept only the in-frame ones, dropping some. This table has about 160,000 clones, about 85% appearing once. The CDR3 has 14 residues. V was pared by 3 bases and J by 13 bases, with 22 bases between. The germline V gene encodes CDR1 MGHRA and CDR2 YSYEKL. Sequencing used PBMCs. This TCR derives from a human donor in good health. The gene calls are TRBV4-1 and TRBJ2-7; a possible D gene is TRBD2 (6 bases). The CDR3 coding sequence is TGCGCCAGCAGCCAGCCCGCGGAGGGGCCCCCCTACTACTTC. Translation gives CASSQPAEGPPYYF.